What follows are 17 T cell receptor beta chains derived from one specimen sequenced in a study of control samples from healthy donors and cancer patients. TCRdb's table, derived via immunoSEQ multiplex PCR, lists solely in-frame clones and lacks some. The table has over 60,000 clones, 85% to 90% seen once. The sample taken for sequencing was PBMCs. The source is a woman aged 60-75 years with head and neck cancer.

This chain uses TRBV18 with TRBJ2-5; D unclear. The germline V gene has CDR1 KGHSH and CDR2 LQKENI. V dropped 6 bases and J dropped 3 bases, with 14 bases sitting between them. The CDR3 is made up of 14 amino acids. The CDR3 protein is CASSPQVAEETQYF. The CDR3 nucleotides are TGTGCCAGCTCCCCCCAGGTGGCAGAAGAGACCCAGTACTTC.

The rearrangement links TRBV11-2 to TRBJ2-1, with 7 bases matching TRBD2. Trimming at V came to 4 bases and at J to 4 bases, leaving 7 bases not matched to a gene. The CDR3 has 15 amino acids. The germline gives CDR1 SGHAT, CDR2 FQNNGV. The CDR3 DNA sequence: TGTGCCAGCAGCTCTCATAGCGGGTCGTACAATGAGCAGTTCTTC. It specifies CASSSHSGSYNEQFF.

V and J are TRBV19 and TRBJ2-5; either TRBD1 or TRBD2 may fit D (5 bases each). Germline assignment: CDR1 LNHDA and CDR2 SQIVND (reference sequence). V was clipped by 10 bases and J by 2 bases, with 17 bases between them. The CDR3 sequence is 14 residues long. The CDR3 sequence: CATTPPGLQETQYF. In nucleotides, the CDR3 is TGTGCCACCACCCCACCGGGGCTTCAAGAGACCCAGTACTTC.

The CDR3 region has the DNA TGTGCCAGCAGTTGGGGAGGAGAGCAGTTCTTC. Its protein is CASSWGGEQFF. This sequence joins TRBV27 and TRBJ2-1, with a tentative D call TRBD2 (6 bases). CDR1 is MNHEY, CDR2 SMNVEV, per germline (reference sequence). The CDR3 sequence is 11 residues long. The germline V and J ends were trimmed by 4 bases and 10 bases, with 8 bases remaining between them.

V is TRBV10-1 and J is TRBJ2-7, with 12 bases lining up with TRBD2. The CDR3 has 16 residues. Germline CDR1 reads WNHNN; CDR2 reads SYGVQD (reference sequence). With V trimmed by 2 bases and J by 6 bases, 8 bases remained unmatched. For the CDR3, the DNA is TGCGCCAGCAGTGAGACCCGACTAGCGGGAGTACCCGAGCAGTACTTC. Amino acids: CASSETRLAGVPEQYF.

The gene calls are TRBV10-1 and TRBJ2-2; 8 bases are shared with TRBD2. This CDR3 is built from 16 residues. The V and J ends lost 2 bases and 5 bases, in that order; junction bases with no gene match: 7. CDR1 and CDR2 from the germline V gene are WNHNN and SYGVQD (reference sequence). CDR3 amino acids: CASSEASGFETGELFF. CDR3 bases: TGCGCCAGCAGTGAGGCTAGCGGGTTCGAGACCGGGGAGCTGTTTTTT.

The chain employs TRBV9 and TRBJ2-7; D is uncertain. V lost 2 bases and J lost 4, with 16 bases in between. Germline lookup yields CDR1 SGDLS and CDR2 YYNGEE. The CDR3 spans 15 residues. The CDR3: CASSVGWGERYEQYF. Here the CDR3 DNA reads TGTGCCAGCAGCGTTGGTTGGGGTGAGAGGTACGAGCAGTACTTC.

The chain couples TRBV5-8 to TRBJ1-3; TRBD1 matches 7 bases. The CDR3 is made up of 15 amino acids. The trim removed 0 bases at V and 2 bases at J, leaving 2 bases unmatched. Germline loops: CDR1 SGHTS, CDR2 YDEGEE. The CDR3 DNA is TGTGCCAGCAGCTTGGGACAGGGTGCTGGAAACACCATATATTTT. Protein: CASSLGQGAGNTIYF.

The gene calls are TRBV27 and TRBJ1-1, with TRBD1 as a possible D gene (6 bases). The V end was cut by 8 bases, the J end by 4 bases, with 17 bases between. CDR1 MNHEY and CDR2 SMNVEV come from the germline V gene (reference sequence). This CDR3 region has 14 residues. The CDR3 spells CASGSQGMGTEAFF. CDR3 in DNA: TGTGCCAGCGGGTCCCAGGGGATGGGCACTGAAGCTTTCTTT.

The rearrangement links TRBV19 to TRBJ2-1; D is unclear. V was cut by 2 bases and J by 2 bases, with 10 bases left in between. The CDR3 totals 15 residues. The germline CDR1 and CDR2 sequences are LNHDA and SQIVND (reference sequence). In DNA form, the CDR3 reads TGTGCCAGTAGTATATTCTCCAACCCCTACAATGAGCAGTTCTTC. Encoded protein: CASSIFSNPYNEQFF.

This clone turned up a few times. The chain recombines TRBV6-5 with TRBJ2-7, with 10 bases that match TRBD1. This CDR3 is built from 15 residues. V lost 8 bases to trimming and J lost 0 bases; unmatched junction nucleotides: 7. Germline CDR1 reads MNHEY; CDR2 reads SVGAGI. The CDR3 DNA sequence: TGTGCCAGCCGATTCGGGACAGGGGCCTCCTACGAGCAGTACTTC. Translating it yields CASRFGTGASYEQYF.

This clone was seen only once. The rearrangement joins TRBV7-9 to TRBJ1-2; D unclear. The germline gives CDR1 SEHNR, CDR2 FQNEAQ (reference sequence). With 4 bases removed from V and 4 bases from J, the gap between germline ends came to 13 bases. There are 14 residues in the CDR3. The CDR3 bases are TGTGCCAGCAGCTCCCAACAGCCTTTCTATGGCTACACCTTC. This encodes CASSSQQPFYGYTF.

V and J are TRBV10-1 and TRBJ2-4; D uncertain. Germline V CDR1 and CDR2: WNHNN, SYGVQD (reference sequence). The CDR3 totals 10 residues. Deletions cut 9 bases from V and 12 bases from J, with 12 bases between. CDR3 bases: TGCGCCAGGGGATTGCGATCTCAGTACTTC. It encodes CARGLRSQYF.

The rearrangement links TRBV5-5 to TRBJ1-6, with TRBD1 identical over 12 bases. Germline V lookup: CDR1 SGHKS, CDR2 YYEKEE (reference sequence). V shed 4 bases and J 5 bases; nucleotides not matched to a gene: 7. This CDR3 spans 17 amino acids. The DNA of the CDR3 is TGTGCCAGCAGCATTGGGGACAGGGGGCTGAATAATTCACCCCTCCACTTT. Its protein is CASSIGDRGLNNSPLHF.

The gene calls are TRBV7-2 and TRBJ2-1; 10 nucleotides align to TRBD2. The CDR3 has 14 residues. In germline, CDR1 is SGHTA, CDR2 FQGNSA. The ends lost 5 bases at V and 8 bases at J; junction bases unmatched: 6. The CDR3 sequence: CASSQSGRADEQFF. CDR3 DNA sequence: TGTGCCAGCAGCCAGAGCGGGAGGGCAGATGAGCAGTTCTTC.

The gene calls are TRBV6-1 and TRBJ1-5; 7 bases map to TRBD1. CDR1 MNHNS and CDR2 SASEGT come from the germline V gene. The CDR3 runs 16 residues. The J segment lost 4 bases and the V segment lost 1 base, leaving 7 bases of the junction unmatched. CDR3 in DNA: TGTGCCAGCAGTGAAGTCTTGACAGGGTCTAATCAGCCCCAGCATTTT. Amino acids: CASSEVLTGSNQPQHF.

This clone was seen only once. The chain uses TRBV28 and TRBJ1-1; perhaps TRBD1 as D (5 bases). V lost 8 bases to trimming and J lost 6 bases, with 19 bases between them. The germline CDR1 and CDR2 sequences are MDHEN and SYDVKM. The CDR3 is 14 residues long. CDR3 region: CASPPSGAYPEAFF. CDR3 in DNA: TGTGCCAGCCCCCCTTCCGGGGCATATCCTGAAGCTTTCTTT.